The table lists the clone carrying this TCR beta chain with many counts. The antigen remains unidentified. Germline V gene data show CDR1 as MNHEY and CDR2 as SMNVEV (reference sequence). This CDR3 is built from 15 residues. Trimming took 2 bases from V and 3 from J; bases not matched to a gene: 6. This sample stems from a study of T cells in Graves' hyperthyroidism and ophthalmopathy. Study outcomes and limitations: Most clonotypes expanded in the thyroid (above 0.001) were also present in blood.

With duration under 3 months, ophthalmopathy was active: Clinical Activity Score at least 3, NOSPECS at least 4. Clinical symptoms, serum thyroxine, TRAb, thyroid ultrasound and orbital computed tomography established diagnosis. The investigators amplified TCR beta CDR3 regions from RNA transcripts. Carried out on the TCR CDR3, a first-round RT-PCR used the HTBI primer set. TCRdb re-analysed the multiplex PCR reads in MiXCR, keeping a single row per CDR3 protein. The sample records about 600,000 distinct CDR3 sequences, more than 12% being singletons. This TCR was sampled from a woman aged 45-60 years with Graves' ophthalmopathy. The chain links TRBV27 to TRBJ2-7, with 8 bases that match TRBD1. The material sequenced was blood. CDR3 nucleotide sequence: TGTGCCAGCAGTTTACGCTCCGGGACAGGCTACGAGCAGTACTTC. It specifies CASSLRSGTGYEQYF.